Listed here are 9 T cell receptor beta chains from one sample, sequenced in a study of T cell responses to AZD1222 COVID-19 vaccine. Using immunoSEQ multiplex PCR, the repertoire was profiled, and TCRdb retains in-frame clones only, with some absent. The sample yields 130,000 or so clones, 90% seen once. Sequenced material: peripheral blood, taken on day 0 of AZD1222 vaccination. These receptors were taken from an adult in good health.

The V gene is TRBV6-1, the J gene TRBJ1-1; D might be TRBD1 (5 bases). Germline V lookup: CDR1 MNHNS, CDR2 SASEGT. V was cut by 2 bases and J by 4 bases, with 14 bases left in between. This CDR3 region has 15 residues. CDR3 nucleotides: TGTGCCAGCAGTGAACGGGGACCGTTTTCCACTGAAGCTTTCTTT. This gives the protein CASSERGPFSTEAFF.

This chain connects TRBV19 to TRBJ1-2, with D tentatively TRBD1 (6 bases). The CDR3 is made up of 16 amino acids. From germline, CDR1 is LNHDA and CDR2 SQIVND (reference sequence). The V gene lost 4 bases and the J gene lost 3 bases, with 18 bases spanning the gap. This CDR3 reads CASSTAFGRGDYGYTF. DNA of the CDR3: TGTGCCAGTAGTACAGCTTTCGGCAGGGGTGACTATGGCTACACCTTC.

The chain links TRBV15 to TRBJ1-4, with 9 positions matching TRBD1. The J segment lost 5 bases and the V segment lost 3 bases, leaving 10 bases of the junction unmatched. The CDR3 spans 17 residues. Germline V lookup: CDR1 LNHNV, CDR2 YYDKDF (reference sequence). The CDR3 DNA reads TGTGCCACCAGCAGCGATAGGAGCGGGACAGGGAATGAAAAACTGTTTTTT. This codes for CATSSDRSGTGNEKLFF.

The chain combines TRBV7-9 with TRBJ1-2; D is undetermined. This CDR3 is 14 amino acids long. Germline V gene sequence: CDR1 SEHNR, CDR2 FQNEAQ (reference sequence). V was cut by 1 base and J by 2 bases, with 8 bases left in between. CDR3 bases: TGTGCCAGCAGCTTAGGGGATTCGAACTATGGCTACACCTTC. This gives the protein CASSLGDSNYGYTF. Based on the CDR3 plus reference TRBV7-9 and TRBJ1-2, the full variable domain is DTGVSQNPRHKITKRGQNVTFRCDPISEHNRLYWYRQTLGQGPEFLTYFQNEAQLEKSRLLSDRFSAERPKGSFSTLEIQRTEQGDSAMYLCASSLGDSNYGYTFGSGTRLTVV.

This clone has only one observation. The chain uses TRBV28 and TRBJ2-7, with 9 bases identical to TRBD1. The CDR3 sequence is 15 residues long. Germline-derived CDR1 and CDR2 are MDHEN and SYDVKM. Trimming at V came to 8 bases and at J to 0 bases, leaving 8 bases not matched to a gene. For the CDR3, the DNA is TGTGCCAGCGGGACAGGGCCCTCCAACTCCTACGAGCAGTACTTC. This encodes CASGTGPSNSYEQYF.

The chain employs TRBV19 and TRBJ2-7; D is perhaps TRBD1 (5 bases). The CDR3 is made up of 13 amino acids. The germline V gene encodes CDR1 LNHDA and CDR2 SQIVND (reference sequence). With 3 bases removed from V and 7 bases from J, the gap between germline ends came to 13 bases. CDR3 sequence reads: CASSIEDSEEQYF. CDR3 nucleotide sequence: TGTGCCAGTAGTATCGAAGACAGTGAGGAGCAGTACTTC.

This chain connects TRBV24-1 to TRBJ2-1; D ambiguous. CDR1 KGHDR and CDR2 SFDVKD come from the germline V gene. Trimming shortened V by 8 bases and J by 5 bases, and 12 bases separated the two germline ends. This CDR3 spans 13 amino acids. The CDR3 nucleotides read TGTGCCACCACCCAAAGAACAGACAATGAGCAGTTCTTC. This sequence encodes CATTQRTDNEQFF.

The chain links TRBV7-9 to TRBJ2-1; D possibly uses TRBD1 or TRBD2 (5 bases each). Germline values: CDR1 SEHNR, CDR2 FQNEAQ (reference sequence). V lost 1 base and J lost 9, with 16 bases in between. CDR3 length equals 15 residues. DNA for the CDR3: TGTGCCAGCAGCTTAGGATCCTCCAGGGACGGTGAGCAGTTCTTC. It codes for CASSLGSSRDGEQFF.

The gene calls are TRBV5-1 and TRBJ1-6; 9 bases line up with TRBD1. CDR1 SGHRS and CDR2 YFSETQ come from the germline V gene. Trimming at V came to 5 bases and at J to 6 bases, leaving 9 bases not matched to a gene. The CDR3 extends over 16 amino acids. In DNA form, the CDR3 reads TGCGCCAGCAGATCCGGGACAGGGCTATCTAATTCACCCCTCCACTTT. Its protein product is CASRSGTGLSNSPLHF.